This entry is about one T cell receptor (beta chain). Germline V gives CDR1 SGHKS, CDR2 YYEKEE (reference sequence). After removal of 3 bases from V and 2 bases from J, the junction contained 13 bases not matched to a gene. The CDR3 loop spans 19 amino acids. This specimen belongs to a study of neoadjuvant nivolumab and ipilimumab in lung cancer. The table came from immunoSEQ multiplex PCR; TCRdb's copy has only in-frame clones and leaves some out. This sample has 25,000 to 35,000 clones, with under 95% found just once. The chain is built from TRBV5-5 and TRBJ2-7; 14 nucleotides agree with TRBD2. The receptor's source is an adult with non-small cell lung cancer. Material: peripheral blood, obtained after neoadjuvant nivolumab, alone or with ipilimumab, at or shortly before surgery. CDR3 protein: CASSSLIPGLAGAAYEQYF. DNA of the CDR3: TGTGCCAGCAGCTCCTTGATTCCGGGACTAGCGGGAGCCGCCTACGAGCAGTACTTC.